This record looks at one T cell receptor (beta chain) sequence and its context. Its antigen is still unknown. The data belong to a study of CD8+ T cells in alopecia areata. Looking at the study overall: For treated patients, severity scores reflected the percentage of scalp area affected.

CDR3 length: 13 residues. Trimming stripped 4 bases from V and 6 bases from J, with 14 bases between. CDR1 and CDR2 from the germline V gene are SGHDT and YYEEEE. cDNA reverse transcribed from extracted RNA served as the sequencing template. Data came from immunoSEQ multiplex PCR; TCRdb stores just in-frame clones and leaves some out. Among some 170,000 clones, 58% were seen once, and the ten largest hold around 16%. Treatment given: oral pan-JAK inhibitor, 5-10 mg twice daily. Findings of the study overall: Many expanded lesional clones stayed in scalp and blood while on tofacitinib. TCR sharing was clearer in mice than between patients, perhaps partly owing to patient HLA diversity.

V usage is TRBV5-6 and J usage is TRBJ2-7; D is uncertain. This clonotype was obtained from a human donor with alopecia areata. The sequences come from CD4+ T cells sorted from blood, collected at approximately week 60, from a patient treated with tofacitinib. In nucleotides, the CDR3 is TGTGCCAGCAGCCTGATTGAGGTAGGCGAGCAGTACTTC. This gives the protein CASSLIEVGEQYF. Together with reference TRBV5-6 and TRBJ2-7, the CDR3 gives the full variable domain: DAGVTQSPTHLIKTRGQQVTLRCSPKSGHDTVSWYQQALGQGPQFIFQYYEEEERQRGNFPDRFSGHQFPNYSSELNVNALLLGDSALYLCASSLIEVGEQYFGPGTRLTVT.